This is a list of T cell receptor beta chains from one sample in a study of blood T cell repertoires in COVID-19. Sequencing used immunoSEQ multiplex PCR; TCRdb keeps in-frame clones, though not all of them. The sample records about 160,000 clones, roughly nine tenths being singletons. The sequenced sample was peripheral blood. These receptor sequences come from a woman in her 70s with acute or convalescent COVID-19. CDR3s leave out the opening cysteine and the closing phenylalanine or tryptophan.

>TRBV5-1|TRBJ1-5
ASSLGPGQSDVAQH
>TRBV28|TRBJ1-3
ASSFPTGGRMGNTIY
>TRBV27|TRBJ1-1
ASSLDGLGFDTEAF
>TRBV6-2/TRBV6-3|TRBJ2-1
ASSYPSLGAGGPYNEQF
>TRBV5-1|TRBJ1-5
ASSLRDRVSNQPQH
>TRBV7-9|TRBJ1-1
ASSSGRTQAF
>TRBV6-2/TRBV6-3|TRBJ2-7
ASSSRVLSEQY
>TRBV6-5|TRBJ1-1
ASRDTGGTEAF
>TRBV14|TRBJ1-4
ASSHRDRVGEKLF
>TRBV28|TRBJ2-4
ASRQGIKNIQY
>TRBV2|TRBJ1-1
ASRRTGPGNTEAF
>TRBV11-3|TRBJ2-3
ASSLAGGDTQY
>TRBV5-1|TRBJ1-6
ASSLRQGVDSPLH
>TRBV29-1|TRBJ2-7
SVEGGGATSYEQY
>TRBV29-1|TRBJ1-2
SASFLDRNYGYT
>TRBV14|TRBJ2-5
ASSQGVAAQETQY
>TRBV9|TRBJ1-6
ASSGGLANSPLH
>TRBV5-6|TRBJ2-1
ASSGGASGREAYNEQF
>TRBV9|TRBJ2-2
ASQGQGGTGELF
>TRBV19|TRBJ2-2
ASSMQETGELF
>TRBV30|TRBJ1-4
AWSFSGEKLF
>TRBV5-1|TRBJ1-1
ASSLFRQDTEAF
>TRBV9|TRBJ1-4
ASSVPGASEKLF
>TRBV12-3/TRBV12-4|TRBJ2-7
ASTYVPGNEQY
>TRBV3-1/TRBV3-2|TRBJ1-2
ASSQRRDYGYT
>TRBV9|TRBJ1-2
ASSVRSDAYGYT
>TRBV20-1|TRBJ1-1
SAIRQPEAF
>TRBV25-1|TRBJ2-7
ASSESRTRSYEQY
>TRBV28|TRBJ2-1
ASRGVSNNEQF
>TRBV4-3|TRBJ2-1
ASSRGTSGRSSYNEQF
>TRBV5-8|TRBJ1-6
ASPRGSGQTINSPLH